The sequence of this T cell receptor (beta chain) was determined in a study of cytomegalovirus exposure and HLA in healthy donors. The germline CDR1 and CDR2 sequences are SGHAT and FQNNGV. The CDR3 totals 15 residues. V was cut by 5 bases and J by 0 bases, with 14 bases left in between. 13 Jbeta primers and 60 Vbeta primers were used for the PCR. Repertoires were generated with immunoSEQ multiplex PCR, while TCRdb's copy carries only in-frame clones and drops some. The repertoire holds 150,000 to 200,000 clones, roughly 80% seen once, with about 0.77% in the top ten. As for this clone: What it recognizes is unknown.

Overall study results and limits: Researchers catalogued about 150 TCR beta chains as cytomegalovirus-associated.

The rearrangement links TRBV11-2 to TRBJ2-7; a possible D gene is TRBD1 (5 bases). Source material: PBMCs. This receptor was obtained from a woman aged 18-29 years in good health and CMV-seronegative. DNA of the CDR3: TGTGCCAGCAGCAGGCGGACACCCAGCTCCTACGAGCAGTACTTC. This sequence encodes CASSRRTPSSYEQYF.